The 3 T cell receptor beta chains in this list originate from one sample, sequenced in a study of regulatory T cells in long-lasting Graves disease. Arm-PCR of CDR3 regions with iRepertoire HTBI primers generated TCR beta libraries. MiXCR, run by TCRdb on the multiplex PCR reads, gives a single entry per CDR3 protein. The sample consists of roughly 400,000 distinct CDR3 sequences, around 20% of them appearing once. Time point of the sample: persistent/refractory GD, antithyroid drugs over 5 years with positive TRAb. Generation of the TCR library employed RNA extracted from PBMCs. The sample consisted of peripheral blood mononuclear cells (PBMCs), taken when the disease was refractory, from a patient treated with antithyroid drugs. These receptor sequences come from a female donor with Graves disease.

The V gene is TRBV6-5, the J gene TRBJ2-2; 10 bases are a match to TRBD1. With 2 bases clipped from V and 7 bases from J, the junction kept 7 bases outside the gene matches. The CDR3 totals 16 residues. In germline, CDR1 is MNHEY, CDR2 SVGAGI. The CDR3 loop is CASSYGGTGVGGELFF. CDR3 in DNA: TGTGCCAGCAGTTACGGAGGGACAGGGGTGGGCGGGGAGCTGTTTTTT.

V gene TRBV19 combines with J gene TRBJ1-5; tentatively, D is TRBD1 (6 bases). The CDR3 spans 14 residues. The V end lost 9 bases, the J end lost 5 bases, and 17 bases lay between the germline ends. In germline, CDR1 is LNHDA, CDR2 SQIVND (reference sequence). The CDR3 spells CASGAGAVDQPQHF. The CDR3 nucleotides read TGTGCCAGCGGGGCGGGGGCTGTGGATCAGCCCCAGCATTTT.

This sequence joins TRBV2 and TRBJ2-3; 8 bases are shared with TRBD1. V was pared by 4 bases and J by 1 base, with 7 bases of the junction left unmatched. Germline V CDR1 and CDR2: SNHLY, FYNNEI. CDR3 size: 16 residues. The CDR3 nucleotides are TGTGCCAGCAGTGCGGAGACAGGGGCGGGCACAGATACGCAGTATTTT. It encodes CASSAETGAGTDTQYF.